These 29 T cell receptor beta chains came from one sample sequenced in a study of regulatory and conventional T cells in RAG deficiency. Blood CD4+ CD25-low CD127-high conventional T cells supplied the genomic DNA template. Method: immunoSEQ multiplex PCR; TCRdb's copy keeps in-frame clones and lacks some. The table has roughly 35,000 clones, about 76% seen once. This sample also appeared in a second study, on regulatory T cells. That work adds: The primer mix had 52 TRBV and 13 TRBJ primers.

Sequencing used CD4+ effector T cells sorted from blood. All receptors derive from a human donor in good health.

CDR3 nucleotide sequence: TGCGCCAGCAGCCAAGGCTTCTTCGGCAATGAGCAGTTCTTC. It translates to CASSQGFFGNEQFF. The J gene is TRBJ2-1, the V gene TRBV4-1; D is ambiguous. Looked up from germline, CDR1 is MGHRA and CDR2 is YSYEKL. Trimming shortened V by 1 base and J by 6 bases, and 10 bases separated the two germline ends. The CDR3 spans 14 residues.

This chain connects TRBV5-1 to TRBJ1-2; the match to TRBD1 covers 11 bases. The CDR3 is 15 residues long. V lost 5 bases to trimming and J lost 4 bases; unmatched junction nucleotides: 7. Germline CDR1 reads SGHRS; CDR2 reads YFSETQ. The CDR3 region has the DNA TGCGCCAGCAGTTCGTCAGGGACAGGGGGCTATGGCTACACCTTC. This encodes CASSSSGTGGYGYTF.

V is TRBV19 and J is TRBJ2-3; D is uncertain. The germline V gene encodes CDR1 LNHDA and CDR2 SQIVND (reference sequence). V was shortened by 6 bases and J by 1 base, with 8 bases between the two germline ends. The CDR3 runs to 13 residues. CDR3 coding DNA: TGTGCCAGTAGCCAACAGCGCACAGATACGCAGTATTTT. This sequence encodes CASSQQRTDTQYF.

CDR3 residues: CASSSTTNTYNEQFF. CDR3 nucleotide sequence: TGTGCCAGCAGCTCTACTACAAATACCTACAATGAGCAGTTCTTC. The rearrangement uses TRBV7-3 and TRBJ2-1, with D hard to call. The length of the CDR3 is 15 residues. Germline V lookup: CDR1 SGHTA, CDR2 FQGTGA. Trimming left V 4 bases short and J 2 bases short, with 12 bases between. The whole variable domain, filled in from reference TRBV7-3 and TRBJ2-1, reads GAGVSQTPSNKVTEKGKYVELRCDPISGHTALYWYRQSLGQGPEFLIYFQGTGAADDSGLPNDRFFAVRPEGSVSTLKIQRTERGDSAVYLCASSSTTNTYNEQFFGPGTRLTVL.

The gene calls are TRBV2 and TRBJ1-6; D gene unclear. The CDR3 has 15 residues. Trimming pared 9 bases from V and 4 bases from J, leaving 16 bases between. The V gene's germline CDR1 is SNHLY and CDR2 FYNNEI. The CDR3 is CASSQYGPYNSPLHF. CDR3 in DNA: TGTGCCAGTTCTCAGTATGGCCCTTATAATTCACCCCTCCACTTT.

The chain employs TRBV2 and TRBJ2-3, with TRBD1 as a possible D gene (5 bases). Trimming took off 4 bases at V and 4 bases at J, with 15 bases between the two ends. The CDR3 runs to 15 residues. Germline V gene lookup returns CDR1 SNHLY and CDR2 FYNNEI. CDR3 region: CASSAWNRQPDTQYF. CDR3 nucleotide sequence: TGTGCCAGCAGTGCTTGGAATAGACAGCCAGATACGCAGTATTTT. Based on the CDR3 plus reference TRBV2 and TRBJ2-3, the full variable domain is EPEVTQTPSHQVTQMGQEVILRCVPISNHLYFYWYRQILGQKVEFLVSFYNNEISEKSEIFDDQFSVERPDGSNFTLKIRSTKLEDSAMYFCASSAWNRQPDTQYFGPGTRLTVL.

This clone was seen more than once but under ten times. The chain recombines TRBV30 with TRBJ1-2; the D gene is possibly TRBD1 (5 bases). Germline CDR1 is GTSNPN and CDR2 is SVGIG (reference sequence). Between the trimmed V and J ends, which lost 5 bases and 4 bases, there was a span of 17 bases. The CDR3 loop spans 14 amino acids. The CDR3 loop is CAWAAGRSSYGYTF. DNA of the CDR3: TGTGCCTGGGCCGCGGGACGGTCCTCCTATGGCTACACCTTC.

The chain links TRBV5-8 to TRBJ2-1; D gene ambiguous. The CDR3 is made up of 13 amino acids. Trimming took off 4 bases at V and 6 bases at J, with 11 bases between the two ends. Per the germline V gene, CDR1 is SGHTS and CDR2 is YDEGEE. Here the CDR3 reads CASSLRSVNEQFF. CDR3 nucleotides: TGTGCCAGCAGCCTAAGGTCGGTCAATGAGCAGTTCTTC.

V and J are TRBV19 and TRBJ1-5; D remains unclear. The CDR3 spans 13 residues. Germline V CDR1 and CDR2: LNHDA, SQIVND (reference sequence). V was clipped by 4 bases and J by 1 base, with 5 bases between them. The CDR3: CASSKGSNQPQHF. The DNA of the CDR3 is TGTGCCAGTAGTAAAGGGAGCAATCAGCCCCAGCATTTT.

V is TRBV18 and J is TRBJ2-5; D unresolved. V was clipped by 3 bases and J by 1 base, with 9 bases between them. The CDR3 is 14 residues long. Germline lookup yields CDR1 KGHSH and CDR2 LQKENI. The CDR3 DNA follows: TGTGCCAGCTCACCGGGAAGGGCCCAAGAGACCCAGTACTTC. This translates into CASSPGRAQETQYF. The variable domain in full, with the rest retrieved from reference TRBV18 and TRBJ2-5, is NAGVMQNPRHLVRRRGQEARLRCSPMKGHSHVYWYRQLPEEGLKFMVYLQKENIIDESGMPKERFSAEFPKEGPSILRIQQVVRGDSAAYFCASSPGRAQETQYFGPGTRLLVL.

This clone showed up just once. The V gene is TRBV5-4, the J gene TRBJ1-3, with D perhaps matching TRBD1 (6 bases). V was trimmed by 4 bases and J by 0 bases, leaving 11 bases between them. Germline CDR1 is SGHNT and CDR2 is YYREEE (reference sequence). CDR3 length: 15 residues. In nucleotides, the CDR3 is TGTGCCAGCAGCGCCGGACAGAGCTCTGGAAACACCATATATTTT. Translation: CASSAGQSSGNTIYF.

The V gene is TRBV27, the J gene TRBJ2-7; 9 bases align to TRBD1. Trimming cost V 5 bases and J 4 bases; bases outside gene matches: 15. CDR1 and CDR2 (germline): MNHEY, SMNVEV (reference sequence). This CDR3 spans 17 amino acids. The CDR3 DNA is TGTGCCAGCAGTCTTGGGCCAAACAGGGGGCCCCAATACGAGCAGTACTTC. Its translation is CASSLGPNRGPQYEQYF.

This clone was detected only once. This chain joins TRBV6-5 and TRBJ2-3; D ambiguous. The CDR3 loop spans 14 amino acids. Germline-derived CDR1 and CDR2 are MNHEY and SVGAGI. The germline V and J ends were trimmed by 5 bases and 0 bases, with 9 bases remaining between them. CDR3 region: CASSPLRSTDTQYF. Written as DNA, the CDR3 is TGTGCCAGCAGTCCCCTCCGCAGCACAGATACGCAGTATTTT.

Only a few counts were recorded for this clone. CDR3 coding DNA: TGTGCCAGCAGCTTAGAAGCTTATGGCTACACCTTC. It specifies CASSLEAYGYTF. The rearrangement joins TRBV7-9 to TRBJ1-2; D remains ambiguous. Germline V gene lookup returns CDR1 SEHNR and CDR2 FQNEAQ (reference sequence). Trimming shortened V by 1 base and J by 5 bases, and 5 bases separated the two germline ends. The CDR3 extends over 12 amino acids.

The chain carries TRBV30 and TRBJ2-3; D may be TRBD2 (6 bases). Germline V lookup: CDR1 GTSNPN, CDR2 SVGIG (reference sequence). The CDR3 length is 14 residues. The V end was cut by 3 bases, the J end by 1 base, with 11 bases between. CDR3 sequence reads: CAWSYPGGTDTQYF. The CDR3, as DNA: TGTGCCTGGAGCTATCCGGGGGGCACAGATACGCAGTATTTT.

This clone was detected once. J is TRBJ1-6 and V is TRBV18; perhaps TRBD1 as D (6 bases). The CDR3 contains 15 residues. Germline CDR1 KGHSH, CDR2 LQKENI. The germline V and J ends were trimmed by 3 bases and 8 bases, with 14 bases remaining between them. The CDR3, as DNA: TGTGCCAGCTCACCCGTGACAGGTCTAGATTCACCCCTCCACTTT. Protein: CASSPVTGLDSPLHF.

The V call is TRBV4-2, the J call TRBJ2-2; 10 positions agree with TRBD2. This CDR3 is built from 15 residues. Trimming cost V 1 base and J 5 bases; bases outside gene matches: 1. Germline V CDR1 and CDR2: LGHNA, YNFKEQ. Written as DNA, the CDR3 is TGTGCCAGCAGCCAAGGAGCGGGAGGGACCGGGGAGCTGTTTTTT. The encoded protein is CASSQGAGGTGELFF.

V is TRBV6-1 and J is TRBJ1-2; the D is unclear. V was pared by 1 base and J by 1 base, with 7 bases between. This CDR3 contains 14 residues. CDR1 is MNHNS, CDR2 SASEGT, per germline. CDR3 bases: TGTGCCAGCAGTGAAGGAGCGCTTAACTATGGCTACACCTTC. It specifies CASSEGALNYGYTF.

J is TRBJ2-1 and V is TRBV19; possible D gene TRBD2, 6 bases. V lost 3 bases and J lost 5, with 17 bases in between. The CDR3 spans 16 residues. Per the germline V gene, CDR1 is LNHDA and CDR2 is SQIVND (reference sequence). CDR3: CASSISAGTSHNEQFF. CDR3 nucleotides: TGTGCCAGTAGTATTTCGGCAGGGACTTCCCACAATGAGCAGTTCTTC.

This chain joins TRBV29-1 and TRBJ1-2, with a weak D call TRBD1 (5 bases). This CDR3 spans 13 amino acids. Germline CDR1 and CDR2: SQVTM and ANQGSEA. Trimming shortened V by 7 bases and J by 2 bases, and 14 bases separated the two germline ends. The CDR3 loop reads CSAEGLANYGYTF. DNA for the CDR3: TGCAGCGCGGAGGGGTTGGCAAACTATGGCTACACCTTC.

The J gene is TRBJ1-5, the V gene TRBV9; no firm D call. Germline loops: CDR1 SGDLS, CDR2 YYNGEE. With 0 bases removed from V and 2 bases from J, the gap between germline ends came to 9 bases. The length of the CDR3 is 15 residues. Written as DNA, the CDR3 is TGTGCCAGCAGCGTAGACCCCTCGGGCAATCAGCCCCAGCATTTT. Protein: CASSVDPSGNQPQHF.

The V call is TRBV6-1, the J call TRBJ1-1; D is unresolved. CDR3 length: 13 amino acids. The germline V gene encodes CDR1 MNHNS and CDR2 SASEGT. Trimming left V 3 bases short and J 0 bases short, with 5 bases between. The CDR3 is CASSDFLNTEAFF. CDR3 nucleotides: TGTGCCAGCAGTGACTTCCTGAACACTGAAGCTTTCTTT.

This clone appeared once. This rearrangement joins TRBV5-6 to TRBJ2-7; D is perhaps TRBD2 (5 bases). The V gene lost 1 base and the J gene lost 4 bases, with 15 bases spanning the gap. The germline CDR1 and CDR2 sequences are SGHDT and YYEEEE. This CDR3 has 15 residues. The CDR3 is CASSLWAGLSYEQYF. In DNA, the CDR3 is TGTGCCAGCAGCTTGTGGGCAGGACTTTCTTACGAGCAGTACTTC.

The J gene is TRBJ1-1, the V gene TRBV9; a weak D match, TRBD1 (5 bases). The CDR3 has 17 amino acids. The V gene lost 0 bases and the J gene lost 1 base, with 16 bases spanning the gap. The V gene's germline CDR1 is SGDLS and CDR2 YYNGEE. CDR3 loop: CASSVGLLGTGNTEAFF. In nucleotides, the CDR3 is TGTGCCAGCAGCGTAGGCCTCTTAGGGACGGGGAACACTGAAGCTTTCTTT.

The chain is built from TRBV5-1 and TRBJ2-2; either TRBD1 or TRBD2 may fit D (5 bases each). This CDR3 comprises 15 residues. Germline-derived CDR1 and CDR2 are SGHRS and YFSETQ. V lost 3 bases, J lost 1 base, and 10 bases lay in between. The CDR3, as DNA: TGCGCCAGCAGCTGGGGGACGGAGAACACCGGGGAGCTGTTTTTT. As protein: CASSWGTENTGELFF.

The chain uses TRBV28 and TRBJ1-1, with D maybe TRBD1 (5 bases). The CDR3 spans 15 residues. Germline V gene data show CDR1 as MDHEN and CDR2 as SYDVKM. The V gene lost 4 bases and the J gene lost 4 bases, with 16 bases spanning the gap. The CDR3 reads CASSSHWGVSTEAFF. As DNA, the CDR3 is TGTGCCAGCAGTTCCCACTGGGGGGTAAGCACTGAAGCTTTCTTT.

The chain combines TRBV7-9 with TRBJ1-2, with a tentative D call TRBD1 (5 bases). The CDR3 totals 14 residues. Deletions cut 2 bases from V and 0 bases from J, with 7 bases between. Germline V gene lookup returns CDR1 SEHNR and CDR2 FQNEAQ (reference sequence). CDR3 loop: CASSLTGANYGYTF. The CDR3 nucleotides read TGTGCCAGCAGCTTAACAGGCGCTAACTATGGCTACACCTTC.

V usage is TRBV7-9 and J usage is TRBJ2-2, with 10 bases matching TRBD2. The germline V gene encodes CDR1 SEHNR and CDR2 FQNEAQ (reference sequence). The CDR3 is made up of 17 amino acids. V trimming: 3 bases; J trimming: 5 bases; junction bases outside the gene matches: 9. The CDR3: CASSFVYTSGETGELFF. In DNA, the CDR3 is TGTGCCAGCAGCTTTGTCTACACTAGCGGGGAAACCGGGGAGCTGTTTTTT.

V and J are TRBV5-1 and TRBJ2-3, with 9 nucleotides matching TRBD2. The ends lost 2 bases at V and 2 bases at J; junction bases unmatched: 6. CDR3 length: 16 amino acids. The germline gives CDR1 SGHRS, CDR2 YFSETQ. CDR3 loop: CASSFIAGDVTDTQYF. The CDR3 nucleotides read TGCGCCAGCAGCTTTATAGCGGGGGACGTCACAGATACGCAGTATTTT.